This T cell receptor beta chain comes out of a study of Tregs in tolerant kidney transplant recipients. About the research overall: Recipients received nonmyeloablative bone marrow transplants from related graft donors, with transient mixed chimerism. Findings and caveats of the study: Findings come from small patient numbers and require larger validation.

Assay: immunoSEQ multiplex PCR; the TCRdb copy retains only in-frame clones and omits some. Its clone listing holds 48,000 or so clones. As concerns this clone: Its antigen is currently unknown. From the germline J gene comes the end of the CDR3, since the read stops 3 residues before it.

Germline CDR1 DFQATT, CDR2 SNEGSKA (reference sequence). The ends lost 3 bases at V and 4 bases at J; junction bases unmatched: 5. This CDR3 is 15 amino acids long. Unstimulated regulatory T cells (CD4+CD25+CD127-), CD4+CD25- non-regulatory cells, CD4 and CD8 cells were FACS-sorted from thawed PBMCs. The rearrangement uses TRBV20-1 and TRBJ2-1, with TRBD2 matching over 11 bases. The specimen was CD4+ T cells from blood, collected before the transplant. The receptor was derived from a human donor who received a combined kidney and bone marrow transplant. The covered CDR3 bases are TGCAGTGCTAGCCCGGGACTAGCGGTATACAATGAG. This translates into CSASPGLAVYNE. The whole CDR3 protein is CSASPGLAVYNEQFF.